The 28 T cell receptor beta chains listed next were all sequenced from one sample in a study of radiotherapy plus CTLA-4 blockade in lung cancer. TCRdb's table, derived via immunoSEQ multiplex PCR, lists solely in-frame clones and lacks some. The table lists roughly 50,000 clones, roughly three quarters of them singletons. The sample here was peripheral blood, taken from a patient treated with radiotherapy plus ipilimumab. These receptors came from a human donor with non-small cell lung cancer who had a partial response to radiotherapy plus ipilimumab.

V and J are TRBV9 and TRBJ1-2; TRBD1 agrees at 8 bases. CDR1 is SGDLS, CDR2 YYNGEE, per germline. Germline trimming cut 1 base from V and 4 bases from J; bases unmatched to any gene: 6. This CDR3 has 15 amino acids. DNA for the CDR3: TGTGCCAGCAGCGTAAGGGACAGGACCTCCTATGGCTACACCTTC. This gives the protein CASSVRDRTSYGYTF.

This clone was recorded a few times. The chain carries TRBV21-1 and TRBJ2-2; the tabulated D call, TRBD1, remains unverified against the DNA. TRBV21-1 is recorded as a pseudogene. The length of the CDR3 is 15 residues. The CDR3 protein is CASSPRDTDTGELFF. The CDR3 DNA reads as TGTGCCAGCAGCCCCCGGGACACAGACACCGGGGAGCTGTTTTTT.

V and J are TRBV6-1 and TRBJ2-7; tentatively, D is TRBD1 (6 bases). Per germline, CDR1 MNHNS and CDR2 SASEGT. This CDR3 is 15 amino acids long. With 1 base removed from V and 2 bases from J, the gap between germline ends came to 12 bases. CDR3 nucleotides: TGTGCCAGCAGTGAAGGAGGGACATCCACCTACGAGCAGTACTTC. Translating gives CASSEGGTSTYEQYF.

This clone was found a few times. The chain combines TRBV6-5 with TRBJ1-2; D possibly corresponds to TRBD1 (5 bases). Per germline, CDR1 MNHEY and CDR2 SVGAGI. Trimming removed 5 bases from V and 2 bases from J, with 12 bases in between. The CDR3 is made up of 14 amino acids. CDR3 in DNA: TGTGCCAGCAGTCAGGCCGGGGGGAACTATGGCTACACCTTC. Amino acids: CASSQAGGNYGYTF.

The chain combines TRBV6-5 with TRBJ2-7; weak D call: TRBD1 (7 bases). Germline values: CDR1 MNHEY, CDR2 SVGAGI. The V end lost 5 bases, the J end lost 6 bases, and 17 bases lay between the germline ends. The CDR3 is 14 residues long. CDR3 protein: CASSEVGGGGEQYF. The CDR3 region has the DNA TGTGCCAGCAGTGAAGTTGGAGGGGGCGGCGAGCAGTACTTC.

This chain uses TRBV28 with TRBJ1-1; 9 bases align to TRBD1. The CDR3 is 19 residues long. Trimming took 6 bases from V and 0 from J; bases not matched to a gene: 17. The germline CDR1 and CDR2 sequences are MDHEN and SYDVKM. The CDR3 loop is CASRFLTRTGATMNTEAFF. CDR3 nucleotides: TGTGCCAGCAGGTTCCTCACTCGGACAGGGGCTACAATGAACACTGAAGCTTTCTTT.

This chain joins TRBV5-1 and TRBJ1-1; D is unresolved. The ends were cut back, 4 bases at V and 4 bases at J, with 11 bases in the middle. Germline V CDR1 and CDR2: SGHRS, YFSETQ. The CDR3 contains 13 residues. The chain's CDR3 is CASSPRGPTEAFF. Here the CDR3 DNA reads TGCGCCAGCAGCCCTCGTGGCCCCACTGAAGCTTTCTTT.

V gene TRBV5-6 combines with J gene TRBJ2-3, with D possibly being TRBD1 (5 bases). The V end was cut by 0 bases, the J end by 6 bases, with 5 bases between. This CDR3 is 12 amino acids long. The germline V gene encodes CDR1 SGHDT and CDR2 YYEEEE. CDR3 DNA: TGTGCCAGCAGCTTGGAGGGGGATACGCAGTATTTT. Amino acids: CASSLEGDTQYF.

The rearrangement links TRBV5-1 to TRBJ2-3, with 8 bases fitting TRBD2. Germline trimming cut 5 bases from V and 2 bases from J; bases unmatched to any gene: 4. The CDR3 is 14 amino acids. CDR1 is SGHRS and CDR2 is YFSETQ in the germline V gene. The CDR3 bases are TGCGCCAGCAGTCGGCGGGGGGACACAGATACGCAGTATTTT. Translation gives CASSRRGDTDTQYF.

Only one count was recorded for this clone. The chain has TRBV5-4 and TRBJ2-5, with 8 bases fitting TRBD1. The DNA end favors TRBJ2-7, so the J call may be wrong. The germline V gene has CDR1 SGHNT and CDR2 YYREEE (reference sequence). The CDR3 loop spans 14 amino acids. Here the CDR3 DNA reads TGTGCCAGCAGCTTGGGACAGGGGATTGGCGAGCAGTACTTC. Its translation is CASSLGQGIGEQYF.

This chain uses TRBV5-1 with TRBJ1-1; 7 nucleotides match TRBD1. This CDR3 comprises 12 residues. V shed 3 bases, J shed 8 bases, and the junction held 4 bases outside the gene matches. The germline V gene encodes CDR1 SGHRS and CDR2 YFSETQ. CDR3: CASSSDRVEAFF. CDR3 bases: TGCGCCAGCAGCTCTGACAGGGTCGAAGCTTTCTTT.

In its sample, this clone was seen once. This chain links TRBV4-1 with TRBJ2-7, with unresolved D. Germline CDR1 is MGHRA and CDR2 is YSYEKL. The CDR3 is made up of 15 amino acids. V gave up 1 base and J gave up 1 base, with 11 bases separating them. Here the CDR3 DNA reads TGCGCCAGCAGCCAAGGTTCCGGCGGATCCTACGAGCAGTACTTC. This codes for CASSQGSGGSYEQYF.

This clone occurred once. The chain joins TRBV7-2 to TRBJ2-1, with D possibly being TRBD2 (5 bases). The CDR3 is made up of 16 amino acids. Looked up from germline, CDR1 is SGHTA and CDR2 is FQGNSA. Trimming stripped 1 base from V and 0 bases from J, with 10 bases between. The CDR3 reads CASSLGWESSYNEQFF. CDR3 DNA sequence: TGTGCCAGCAGCTTAGGTTGGGAGAGCTCCTACAATGAGCAGTTCTTC.

The genes are TRBV28 and TRBJ1-1; D is possibly TRBD1 (5 bases). Per the germline V gene, CDR1 is MDHEN and CDR2 is SYDVKM. Trimming took off 8 bases at V and 4 bases at J, with 11 bases between the two ends. CDR3 length: 12 residues. CDR3 nucleotides: TGTGCCAGCTCAGGGTCGGTCACTGAAGCTTTCTTT. Its translation: CASSGSVTEAFF.

This clone is classed as medium-sized. The genes are TRBV6-5 and TRBJ1-2; D is undetermined. Trimming took 5 bases from V and 2 from J, leaving 9 bases between them. The CDR3 totals 13 residues. In germline, CDR1 is MNHEY, CDR2 SVGAGI. The CDR3 region has the DNA TGTGCCAGCAGTCCGAACAAGAACTATGGCTACACCTTC. This codes for CASSPNKNYGYTF.

V and J are TRBV13 and TRBJ1-3; 9 bases agree with TRBD1. Trimming at V came to 5 bases and at J to 7 bases, leaving 3 bases not matched to a gene. The CDR3 totals 13 residues. Germline V gives CDR1 PRHDT, CDR2 FYEKMQ (reference sequence). The DNA for the CDR3 is TGTGCCAGCAGCGCCGGACAGGGGAACACCATATATTTT. Translation: CASSAGQGNTIYF.

The CDR3 DNA reads as TGCGCCAGCAGCCAAGGGCAGGGGGGCACAGATACGCAGTATTTT. It encodes CASSQGQGGTDTQYF. This rearrangement joins TRBV4-3 to TRBJ2-3, with TRBD1 matching over 7 bases. The CDR3 loop spans 15 amino acids. Germline CDR1 reads LGHNA; CDR2 reads YSLEER. Losses at the gene ends were 1 base for V and 1 base for J; bases not matched to a gene: 2.

The CDR3 spells CAISYDPSGEKLFF. The CDR3 nucleotides read TGTGCCATCAGCTACGACCCTAGCGGCGAAAAACTGTTTTTT. V and J are TRBV10-3 and TRBJ1-4, with D unclear. Deletions cut 6 bases from V and 8 bases from J, with 16 bases between. Germline V lookup: CDR1 ENHRY, CDR2 SYGVKD. The length of the CDR3 is 14 residues.

The gene calls are TRBV19 and TRBJ2-1, with 8 bases that match TRBD2. Germline V gene sequence: CDR1 LNHDA, CDR2 SQIVND (reference sequence). Losses at the gene ends were 6 bases for V and 7 bases for J; bases not matched to a gene: 5. CDR3 length: 13 residues. Here the CDR3 DNA reads TGTGCCAGTAGCATTCGGGGGGGGAATGAGCAGTTCTTC. Its protein is CASSIRGGNEQFF.

The count of this clone is one. The gene calls are TRBV5-6 and TRBJ2-2; 8 bases agree with TRBD2. Germline lookup yields CDR1 SGHDT and CDR2 YYEEEE. This CDR3 spans 16 amino acids. Trimming took 0 bases from V and 5 from J; bases not matched to a gene: 6. The CDR3 spells CASSLVARGDTGELFF. CDR3 sequence (DNA): TGTGCCAGCAGCTTGGTAGCGCGGGGGGATACCGGGGAGCTGTTTTTT.

The rearrangement uses TRBV25-1 and TRBJ1-1; no firm D call. This CDR3 comprises 14 residues. Trimming left V 2 bases short and J 4 bases short, with 11 bases between. Germline V lookup: CDR1 MGHDK, CDR2 SYGVNS. The CDR3 region has the DNA TGTGCCAGCAGTGAAGGAGGGTCGGGCACTGAAGCTTTCTTT. This gives the protein CASSEGGSGTEAFF.

The chain is built from TRBV5-1 and TRBJ2-2; weak D call: TRBD1 (6 bases). Germline CDR1 and CDR2: SGHRS and YFSETQ. Trimming took off 0 bases at V and 5 bases at J, with 11 bases between the two ends. There are 15 residues in the CDR3. CDR3: CASSLAVGGTGELFF. The CDR3 DNA reads TGCGCCAGCAGCTTGGCGGTAGGGGGTACCGGGGAGCTGTTTTTT. The full variable domain, completed using reference TRBV5-1 and TRBJ2-2, is KAGVTQTPRYLIKTRGQQVTLSCSPISGHRSVSWYQQTPGQGLQFLFEYFSETQRNKGNFPGRFSGRQFSNSRSEMNVSTLELGDSALYLCASSLAVGGTGELFFGEGSRLTVL.

The CDR3: CASRPRQGSNQPQHF. CDR3 coding DNA: TGTGCCAGTCGGCCGCGACAGGGAAGCAATCAGCCCCAGCATTTT. This rearrangement joins TRBV19 to TRBJ1-5, with TRBD1 matching over 7 bases. The CDR3 extends over 15 amino acids. Germline V gives CDR1 LNHDA, CDR2 SQIVND (reference sequence). With 8 bases clipped from V and 1 base from J, the junction kept 8 bases outside the gene matches. The variable domain in full, with the rest retrieved from reference TRBV19 and TRBJ1-5, is DGGITQSPKYLFRKEGQNVTLSCEQNLNHDAMYWYRQDPGQGLRLIYYSQIVNDFQKGDIAEGYSVSREKKESFPLTVTSAQKNPTAFYLCASRPRQGSNQPQHFGDGTRLSIL.

This clone showed up just a few times. The V call is TRBV4-3, the J call TRBJ2-3; D may be TRBD2 (5 bases). Trimming shortened V by 8 bases and J by 0 bases, and 12 bases separated the two germline ends. The CDR3 contains 14 residues. CDR1 is LGHNA and CDR2 is YSLEER in the germline V gene. CDR3 loop: CASPGGSSTDTQYF. In DNA form, the CDR3 reads TGCGCCAGCCCCGGAGGCTCTAGCACAGATACGCAGTATTTT.

The V and J genes are TRBV7-3 and TRBJ2-5; TRBD2 is a possible D gene (6 bases). V shed 4 bases and J shed 3 bases, with 9 bases lying between them. Germline assignment: CDR1 SGHTA and CDR2 FQGTGA. The CDR3 runs 13 residues. CDR3: CASSSWEEETQYF. The CDR3 DNA sequence: TGTGCCAGCAGCTCTTGGGAGGAAGAGACCCAGTACTTC.

V and J are TRBV11-2 and TRBJ2-1; D gene uncertain. The CDR3 length is 12 residues. Trimming removed 0 bases from V and 6 bases from J, with 3 bases in between. The germline V gene has CDR1 SGHAT and CDR2 FQNNGV. The CDR3 DNA sequence: TGTGCCAGCAGCTTAGATATCAATGAGCAGTTCTTC. Translating it yields CASSLDINEQFF.

CDR3 amino acids: CASRRPGGGETQYF. The CDR3 DNA reads TGTGCCAGCAGACGTCCAGGGGGCGGGGAGACCCAGTACTTC. This chain connects TRBV6-5 to TRBJ2-5; 8 bases align to TRBD1. Looked up from germline, CDR1 is MNHEY and CDR2 is SVGAGI. The CDR3 is 14 residues long. Losses at the gene ends were 6 bases for V and 5 bases for J; bases not matched to a gene: 8.

In regard to this clone: Other DNA sequences in this specimen translate into the identical CDR3. The V gene is TRBV10-1, the J gene TRBJ2-1; TRBD1 agrees at 11 bases. Germline-derived CDR1 and CDR2 are WNHNN and SYGVQD (reference sequence). V was clipped by 0 bases and J by 5 bases; unmatched bases: 6. This CDR3 comprises 17 residues. The CDR3 spells CASSESTGQGVHNEQFF. CDR3 nucleotide sequence: TGCGCCAGCAGTGAGTCCACGGGACAGGGGGTTCACAATGAGCAGTTCTTC.